This TCR beta chain originates from a study of blood T cell repertoires in COVID-19. As for the study in general: COVID-19 samples from acute and convalescent phases originated in the United States, Italy and Spain. PBMCs, B-cell-depleted T cells, or T cells were the source of the cDNA or gDNA that made up the material.

In the original processing: Estimation of nucleated cell counts was performed using reference gene primer amplification. TCRdb's copy holds only in-frame clones and misses some; the assay was immunoSEQ multiplex PCR. V, J and clone size reflect that table, while D and trimming were determined from the DNA. The sample lists 10,000 to 14,000 clones, about 90% occurring once. This clone was seen just once. This sequence originates from a human donor in a cohort sampled during active COVID-19. Sequencing input: peripheral blood.

The CDR3 is CASSLQGAGNYGYTF. The CDR3 region has the DNA TGTGCCAGCAGCTTACAGGGGGCGGGGAACTATGGCTACACCTTC. The chain joins TRBV7-9 to TRBJ1-2; TRBD1 aligns across 8 bases. CDR1 and CDR2 (germline): SEHNR, FQNEAQ (reference sequence). V lost 2 bases and J lost 2; bases outside the gene matches: 4. The CDR3 loop spans 15 amino acids.